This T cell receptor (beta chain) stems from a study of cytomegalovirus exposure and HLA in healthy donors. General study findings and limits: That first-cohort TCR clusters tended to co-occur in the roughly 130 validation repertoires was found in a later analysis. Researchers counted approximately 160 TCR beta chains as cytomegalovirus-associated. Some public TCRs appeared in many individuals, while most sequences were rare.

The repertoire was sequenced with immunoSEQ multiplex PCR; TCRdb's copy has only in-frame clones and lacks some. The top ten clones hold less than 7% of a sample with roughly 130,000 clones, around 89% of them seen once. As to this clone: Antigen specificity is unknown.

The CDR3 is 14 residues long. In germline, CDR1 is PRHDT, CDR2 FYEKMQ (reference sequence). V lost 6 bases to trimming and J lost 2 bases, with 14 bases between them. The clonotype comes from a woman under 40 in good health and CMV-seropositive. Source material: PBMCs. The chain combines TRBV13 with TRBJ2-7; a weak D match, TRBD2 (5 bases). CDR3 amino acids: CASRKAGMTYEQYF. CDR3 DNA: TGTGCCAGCAGAAAAGCCGGGATGACCTACGAGCAGTACTTC.